This TCR beta chain appears in the sequencing data of a study of shared clonotypes between healthy human individuals. Measured with immunoSEQ multiplex PCR; TCRdb has only the in-frame clones, and not every one. Counted here are roughly 680,000 clones, approximately 72% occurring once; the ten biggest clones make up about 1.7%. Turning to this clone: Its antigen is currently unknown.

Study findings and constraints: Rarefaction indicated that sorted-subset sequencing remained incomplete although depth was large.

This CDR3 has 11 amino acids. Deletions cut 4 bases from V and 11 bases from J, with 11 bases between. Germline lookup yields CDR1 SGHAT and CDR2 FQNNGV. The sequencing input was memory CD4+ T cells sorted from blood. Subset indicated: CD45RA-negative fraction. This chain uses TRBV11-2 with TRBJ1-1; no clear D gene. The sequence was obtained from a woman in her twenties or thirties in good health. The CDR3 DNA reads TGTGCCAGCAGCTCGGACCTGGGGGCTTTCTTT. It encodes CASSSDLGAFF.